The entry that follows covers one T cell receptor beta chain sequence. Its antigen is not yet known. Base-call qualities are not available, and no considerably larger clone is one nucleotide away. V loses 6 bases, J loses 3 bases, and the germline ends lie 12 bases apart. Counted from cysteine to phenylalanine, this CDR3 has 14 amino acids. Left in the record is the CDR3 DNA by itself, 42 bases read in frame from the first base. The germline V gene encodes CDR1 SNHLY and CDR2 FYNNEI. Library preparation used PCR. At the Johns Hopkins FTIC core, DNA from the cultured CD4+ T cells underwent TCR sequencing with the Oncomine TCR Beta short-read assay. The QIAamp micro DNA kit was used to extract genomic DNA from the cultured CD4+ T cells. Oncomine TCR Beta libraries from cultured CD4+ T cells were pooled using unique dual indexes and sequenced on an Illumina iSeq 100. On the study's bioinformatics: Non-productive sequences were filtered out, and CDR3s that did not start with C, did not end with F or W, or were shorter than 7 amino acids were discarded. Antigen-specific clonotypes were identified with the MANAFEST web application by comparing peptide-stimulated wells with reference and other culture wells. An FDR below 0.05, an odds ratio above 5, and a productive frequency above 0.1% in at least two of three replicate wells were required for clones to be considered positive. Cross-reactive clonotypes were defined as significantly expanded in both SARS-CoV-2 spike wells and at least one common cold coronavirus spike condition. Similarity between CDR3 sequences was evaluated in R version 3.6.1 using Levenshtein distances (stringdist) and unrooted phylogenetic trees (ape). The public reads were reprocessed in TCRdb via fastp at Q25 and MiXCR, keeping in-frame beta chains. Merged by CDR3 protein, the rows form single entries marked with the most common genes and DNA. TCRdb assigned the V and J calls; the authors' analysis was not used. The sample includes about 9,700 distinct CDR3 sequences, with around 60% observed a single time. The ten largest clonotypes hold under 25% of the sample.

These data come from a study of vaccination and CD4 T cells after COVID-19 (dated by TCRdb to between 2021 and 2024). About the full investigation: The convalescent cohort comprised six males and four females, including two Hispanic individuals, seven Caucasians, two Asians and one multiracial person. Two doses of either the Pfizer-BioNTech BNT162b2 vaccine (n=8) or the Moderna mRNA-1273 vaccine (n=2) were administered to participants. Post-COVID blood samples from convalescent patients were collected a median of approximately 93 days after diagnosis, with a range of roughly 35 to 161 days. Post-vaccine blood samples were taken a median of approximately 70 days after the second vaccine dose, with a range of roughly 13 to 250 days. Overlapping spike peptide pools from SARS-CoV-2 and from the common cold coronaviruses HCoV-NL63, HCoV-OC43 and HCoV-229E were used as culture stimuli. In control cultures, a CEFX viral epitope pool was used as positive control, an HIV-1 Nef peptide pool was used as negative control, or no peptide was added. In 9 to 11 COVID-19 convalescent patients and a few infection-naive healthy vaccine recipients, researchers compared the spike-specific CD4+ TCR repertoire from before mRNA vaccination with the repertoire from after. An earlier paper using these donors assessed, at the TCR clonotype level, memory CD4+ T cell crossreactivity between SARS-CoV-2 and common cold coronavirus spike proteins.

Explained via the paper, the treatment or condition label denotes: roughly 10-day PBMC culture with coronavirus spike peptide pools or control peptides (ViraFEST assay). CD4+ T cells from unexposed donors were collected before the COVID-19 pandemic (2011-2018). The ViraFEST assay, used in the study, expanded antigen-specific T cells with peptide pools and then identified the expanded clonotypes through TCR sequencing. Each well held 2 million to 2.5 million PBMCs cultured with around 9 ug/ml peptide pools in IMDM containing around 5% human AB serum and about 10 IU/ml IL-2. Half of the culture medium was replaced with fresh IL-2-containing medium on days 3 and 7. CD4+ T cells were isolated after approximately ten days of culture through negative selection using the EasySep CD4+ T cell isolation kit. Unexposed donor CD4+ T cells were tested for reactivity to SARS-CoV-2 S and N and four common cold coronavirus spike pools, as cell number allowed. Ficoll-Paque Plus gradient centrifugation was used to isolate PBMCs from whole blood, and the isolated PBMCs were then either used fresh or cryopreserved at -140C. In general, triplicate wells were set up for every culture condition. Leukapheresis product for the unexposed donors was purchased commercially.

The research as a whole found: Of the vaccine-specific clones found in convalescent patients, nearly all (304 of 307) were mono-reactive for SARS-CoV-2 spike instead of being cross-reactive with common cold coronaviruses. Only a relatively small number of convalescent patients were included in the study, and early timepoints following natural infection were not analyzed. In convalescent patients, a median about 90% of post-vaccine SARS-CoV-2-reactive clones were detected only after vaccination, and vaccine-specific priming was suggested by this finding. Although the median number of SARS-CoV-2-reactive clonotypes went up from some 23 after infection to 30 to 45 after vaccination, the increase was not significant.

The V gene is TRBV2 and the J gene is TRBJ1-5; the D segment could be TRBD1, given 5 matching bases. The source of this sequence is a human donor in good health. Sequenced: CD4+ T cells from blood, cultured in vitro. The DNA sequence is given as TGTGCCAGCAGCGGACACCAGCCCAATCAGCCCCAGCATTTT. Protein translation: CASSGHQPNQPQHF.